The 25 T cell receptor beta chains given below trace back to one sample, sequenced in a study of cytomegalovirus exposure and HLA in healthy donors. Some clones are missing from TCRdb's copy, which holds only in-frame ones; the method was immunoSEQ multiplex PCR. The data hold 300,000 to 400,000 clones, with just over 85% observed a single time. Sequenced sample: PBMCs. The receptors shown here come from a woman younger than 35 in good health and CMV-seronegative.

Only one count was recorded for this clone. The chain links TRBV7-9 to TRBJ2-7, with a tentative D call TRBD2 (6 bases). Trimming left V 5 bases short and J 3 bases short, with 26 bases between. Germline assignment: CDR1 SEHNR and CDR2 FQNEAQ (reference sequence). CDR3 length: 18 amino acids. The CDR3, as DNA: TGTGCCAGCAGCACCCACCAGTTGGGGGGAGGTGGGTTCTACGAGCAGTACTTC. Translated: CASSTHQLGGGGFYEQYF.

The rearrangement uses TRBV9 and TRBJ1-1; D is perhaps TRBD1 (6 bases). Germline lookup yields CDR1 SGDLS and CDR2 YYNGEE. The CDR3 runs to 14 residues. V lost 4 bases to trimming and J lost 4 bases, with 14 bases between them. This CDR3 reads CASSTLGGGTEAFF. CDR3 coding DNA: TGTGCCAGCAGCACCCTAGGGGGTGGCACTGAAGCTTTCTTT.

V is TRBV6-1 and J is TRBJ2-1, with 7 bases aligning to TRBD2. The CDR3 length is 13 residues. V shed 8 bases, J shed 5 bases, and the junction held 6 bases outside the gene matches. Germline CDR1 reads MNHNS; CDR2 reads SASEGT. The CDR3 sequence: CASGSGFNNEQFF. CDR3 DNA: TGTGCCAGCGGTAGCGGGTTTAACAATGAGCAGTTCTTC.

The V call is TRBV27, the J call TRBJ1-2; D is possibly TRBD1 (5 bases). This CDR3 is built from 13 residues. The germline V gene encodes CDR1 MNHEY and CDR2 SMNVEV (reference sequence). Trimming cost V 0 bases and J 7 bases, with 9 bases left between them. The CDR3 region has the DNA TGTGCCAGCAGTTTATCGTCAGGGCTTGGCTACACCTTC. It specifies CASSLSSGLGYTF.

This clone occurred once. The chain carries TRBV28 and TRBJ2-3; TRBD2 matches at 9 bases. V gave up 3 bases and J gave up 0 bases; unmatched junction bases: 10. Looked up from germline, CDR1 is MDHEN and CDR2 is SYDVKM. This CDR3 is built from 18 residues. CDR3 nucleotide sequence: TGTGCCAGCAGTTTCGGGGCTAGCGGGACCACTAGCACAGATACGCAGTATTTT. The encoded protein is CASSFGASGTTSTDTQYF.

In its sample, this clone was seen once. The chain couples TRBV7-8 to TRBJ1-2; 12 bases are a match to TRBD1. The ends lost 3 bases at V and 11 bases at J; junction bases unmatched: 10. Germline CDR1 and CDR2: SGHVS and FQNEAQ. CDR3 size: 15 residues. In DNA form, the CDR3 reads TGTGCCAGCAGCTTCCCAGGGACAGGGGGCGCGAGGTACACCTTC. Translated: CASSFPGTGGARYTF. Drawing the rest from reference TRBV7-8 and TRBJ1-2, the complete variable domain is GAGVSQSPRYKVAKRGQDVALRCDPISGHVSLFWYQQALGQGPEFLTYFQNEAQLDKSGLPSDRFFAERPEGSVSTLKIQRTQQEDSAVYLCASSFPGTGGARYTFGSGTRLTVV.

The rearrangement links TRBV6-5 to TRBJ2-7, with 7 bases fitting TRBD1. CDR3 length: 15 residues. Germline CDR1 reads MNHEY; CDR2 reads SVGAGI. The V gene end was trimmed by 2 bases and the J gene end by 0 bases; junction bases not matched to a gene: 4. The CDR3 region is CASSYRTGLSYEQYF. Here the CDR3 DNA reads TGTGCCAGCAGTTACCGGACAGGCCTCTCCTACGAGCAGTACTTC.

The chain carries TRBV4-1 and TRBJ1-3, with D perhaps matching TRBD1 (5 bases). In germline, CDR1 is MGHRA, CDR2 YSYEKL. The CDR3 extends over 16 amino acids. With 1 base removed from V and 3 bases from J, the gap between germline ends came to 13 bases. Written as DNA, the CDR3 is TGCGCCAGCAGCCAAGGCCGCGGGGGGGGTGGAAACACCATATATTTT. It encodes CASSQGRGGGGNTIYF.

V and J are TRBV28 and TRBJ2-7, with 9 positions matching TRBD2. This CDR3 comprises 15 residues. V lost 5 bases, J lost 2 bases, and 7 bases stayed unmatched. Germline V CDR1 and CDR2: MDHEN, SYDVKM. The CDR3 sequence: CASSPSGNPTYEQYF. Written as DNA, the CDR3 is TGTGCCAGCAGTCCTAGCGGGAATCCCACCTACGAGCAGTACTTC.

This chain uses TRBV4-1 with TRBJ1-3, with TRBD1 identical over 7 bases. This CDR3 is 15 amino acids long. V lost 4 bases and J lost 3; bases outside the gene matches: 6. Germline-derived CDR1 and CDR2 are MGHRA and YSYEKL. Here the CDR3 DNA reads TGCGCCAGCAGCCCGTCGGGACAGAGTGGAAACACCATATATTTT. The encoded protein is CASSPSGQSGNTIYF.

In its sample, this clone was seen once. The chain couples TRBV2 to TRBJ2-1; 13 bases align to TRBD2. This CDR3 has 15 residues. Per the germline V gene, CDR1 is SNHLY and CDR2 is FYNNEI. With V trimmed by 8 bases and J by 10 bases, 11 bases remained unmatched. The CDR3 sequence: CASQWGTSGTSEQFF. The DNA of the CDR3 is TGTGCCAGCCAATGGGGGACTAGCGGGACCTCGGAGCAGTTCTTC.

This clone was picked up one time. The chain uses TRBV4-2 and TRBJ1-1; 11 nucleotides match TRBD1. The CDR3 is made up of 16 amino acids. V lost 1 base and J lost 6; bases outside the gene matches: 7. Germline-derived CDR1 and CDR2 are LGHNA and YNFKEQ. The CDR3 loop reads CASSQAGDRGGAEAFF. CDR3 in DNA: TGTGCCAGCAGCCAAGCCGGGGACAGGGGGGGCGCTGAAGCTTTCTTT.

The chain combines TRBV29-1 with TRBJ2-3, with D tentatively TRBD2 (5 bases). The V end was cut by 3 bases, the J end by 1 base, with 8 bases between. Per germline, CDR1 SQVTM and CDR2 ANQGSEA. This CDR3 comprises 13 residues. CDR3 protein: CSVEEEGTDTQYF. CDR3 in DNA: TGCAGCGTTGAGGAGGAGGGCACAGATACGCAGTATTTT.

The CDR3 nucleotides read TGTGCCAGCAGTAGCGGGAGTACCTACAATGAGCAGTTCTTC. It is translated as CASSSGSTYNEQFF. V and J are TRBV27 and TRBJ2-1; 8 nucleotides match TRBD2. V was pared by 5 bases and J by 2 bases, with 2 bases of the junction left unmatched. There are 14 residues in the CDR3. Germline values: CDR1 MNHEY, CDR2 SMNVEV (reference sequence).

V is TRBV19 and J is TRBJ2-2, with 7 bases aligning to TRBD1. J was trimmed by 0 bases and V by 4 bases; bases with no gene match: 2. Germline CDR1 is LNHDA and CDR2 is SQIVND (reference sequence). The CDR3 length is 15 residues. Written as DNA, the CDR3 is TGTGCCAGTAGTAAGACAGGGACGAACACCGGGGAGCTGTTTTTT. This encodes CASSKTGTNTGELFF.

This clone has only a few counts. V is TRBV28 and J is TRBJ1-5; TRBD1 agrees at 10 bases. The germline gives CDR1 MDHEN, CDR2 SYDVKM. V was clipped by 2 bases and J by 7 bases; unmatched bases: 5. This CDR3 is 15 amino acids long. CDR3 residues: CASSLTRTGGQPQHF. The CDR3 bases are TGTGCCAGCAGTTTAACTAGGACAGGGGGACAGCCCCAGCATTTT.

The rearrangement uses TRBV25-1 and TRBJ2-7; no reliable D call. The CDR3 length is 15 residues. Germline CDR1 reads MGHDK; CDR2 reads SYGVNS. Trimming left V 3 bases short and J 0 bases short, with 12 bases between. This CDR3 is CASSDPKPGSYEQYF. The CDR3 DNA is TGTGCCAGCAGTGACCCTAAACCGGGCTCCTACGAGCAGTACTTC.

DNA of the CDR3: TGTGCCAGCAAACTAGCGGGAACCGGGGAGCTGTTTTTT. Translating it yields CASKLAGTGELFF. The chain links TRBV2 to TRBJ2-2; 10 nucleotides match TRBD2. This CDR3 spans 13 amino acids. V lost 7 bases and J lost 5; bases outside the gene matches: 1. Germline lookup yields CDR1 SNHLY and CDR2 FYNNEI.

The chain couples TRBV10-3 to TRBJ1-1; D might be TRBD1 (6 bases). The CDR3 has 15 residues. Germline CDR1 and CDR2: ENHRY and SYGVKD. The V end lost 0 bases, the J end lost 6 bases, and 14 bases lay between the germline ends. CDR3 sequence: CAISESLGRGAEAFF. CDR3 nucleotides: TGTGCCATCAGTGAGTCGCTCGGCAGGGGAGCTGAAGCTTTCTTT.

The J gene is TRBJ2-2, the V gene TRBV6-5; D may be TRBD2 (5 bases). Trimming shortened V by 2 bases and J by 0 bases, and 7 bases separated the two germline ends. Germline V gene data show CDR1 as MNHEY and CDR2 as SVGAGI. The CDR3 is made up of 15 amino acids. CDR3 sequence reads: CASSYRGSNTGELFF. The DNA of the CDR3 is TGTGCCAGCAGTTACCGGGGTTCGAACACCGGGGAGCTGTTTTTT.

The chain uses TRBV7-2 and TRBJ2-3; no reliable D call. This CDR3 is built from 13 residues. The V gene lost 5 bases and the J gene lost 5 bases, with 11 bases spanning the gap. Germline CDR1 and CDR2: SGHTA and FQGNSA. The CDR3 spells CASSVTQGDTQYF. In nucleotides, the CDR3 is TGTGCCAGCAGCGTGACACAAGGAGATACGCAGTATTTT. The whole variable domain, remainder taken from reference TRBV7-2 and TRBJ2-3, is GAGVSQSPSNKVTEKGKDVELRCDPISGHTALYWYRQSLGQGLEFLIYFQGNSAPDKSGLPSDRFSAERTGGSVSTLTIQRTQQEDSAVYLCASSVTQGDTQYFGPGTRLTVL.

The rearrangement links TRBV27 to TRBJ2-7; weak D call: TRBD1 (6 bases). Germline CDR1 MNHEY, CDR2 SMNVEV (reference sequence). There are 14 residues in the CDR3. Trimming stripped 5 bases from V and 2 bases from J, with 13 bases between. The CDR3 DNA reads as TGTGCCAGCAGTCCCCAAGACAGGACCTACGAGCAGTACTTC. This encodes CASSPQDRTYEQYF.

The chain is built from TRBV29-1 and TRBJ1-1; D gene uncertain. The germline V gene has CDR1 SQVTM and CDR2 ANQGSEA. The CDR3 is made up of 13 amino acids. V gave up 2 bases and J gave up 6 bases, with 13 bases separating them. The CDR3 DNA sequence: TGCAGCGTTGAAATGCGGCTGACTGCTGAAGCTTTCTTT. This gives the protein CSVEMRLTAEAFF.

The V call is TRBV5-1, the J call TRBJ2-5, with no clear D. This CDR3 comprises 14 residues. CDR1 is SGHRS and CDR2 is YFSETQ in the germline V gene. The V end lost 3 bases, the J end lost 4 bases, and 13 bases lay between the germline ends. Written as DNA, the CDR3 is TGCGCCAGCAGCTCGGATCGGGTAGGAGAGACCCAGTACTTC. This sequence encodes CASSSDRVGETQYF.

The chain combines TRBV30 with TRBJ1-5; D gene unclear. Germline CDR1 is GTSNPN and CDR2 is SVGIG (reference sequence). Deletions cut 3 bases from V and 9 bases from J, with 15 bases between. The CDR3 consists of 13 residues. This CDR3 is CAWREVGRGPQHF. The CDR3 DNA follows: TGTGCCTGGAGGGAAGTAGGGCGGGGGCCCCAGCATTTT.